Listed here are 17 T cell receptor beta chains from one sample, sequenced in a study of low-dose radiotherapy and immunotherapy resistance in tumors. Alpha- and beta-chain coverage of first-strand cDNA came from TRAV- and TRBV-specific primers. TCR amplification ran about 20 PCR cycles using constant-region and V-primer adapter primers. One entry per CDR3 protein, called by TCRdb with MiXCR from the reads. The sample has over 9,500 distinct CDR3 sequences; 65% are singletons. The receptors shown here come from a human donor with advanced metastatic prostate, ovarian, gallbladder or colorectal cancer (not recorded which). This table probably holds off-target reads from a library built for another chain.

In this sample, this clonotype turned up a few times. The chain employs TRBV6-1 and TRBJ1-2; perhaps TRBD1 as D (5 bases). Per the germline V gene, CDR1 is MNHNS and CDR2 is SASEGT. CDR3 size: 15 residues. V lost 0 bases and J lost 3, with 11 bases in between. Here the CDR3 reads CASSEALGTDYGYTF. The CDR3 nucleotides read TGTGCCAGCAGTGAAGCTCTAGGGACCGACTATGGCTACACCTTC.

The V gene is TRBV6-2 or TRBV6-3, the J gene TRBJ1-1; D is uncertain. Trimming left V 6 bases short and J 5 bases short, with 16 bases between. The CDR3 runs 14 residues. Germline V gene lookup returns CDR1 MNHEY and CDR2 SVGEGT. CDR3 residues: CASSSRARGTEAFF. The CDR3 region has the DNA TGTGCCAGCAGCTCTCGGGCGAGAGGGACTGAAGCTTTCTTT.

This chain uses TRBV6-2 or TRBV6-3 with TRBJ2-7; TRBD1 matches at 9 bases. With V trimmed by 9 bases and J by 1 base, 7 bases remained unmatched. CDR3 length: 14 amino acids. Germline CDR1 reads MNHEY; CDR2 reads SVGEGT. The CDR3 DNA sequence: TGTGCCAGTACCTCCGGGACAGGGTCCTACGAGCAGTACTTC. Protein: CASTSGTGSYEQYF.

This chain links TRBV6-8 with TRBJ1-1, with 10 bases fitting TRBD1. The CDR3 sequence is 15 residues long. Unmatched junction bases numbered 11, after V lost 7 bases and J lost 6 bases. CDR1 and CDR2 from the germline V gene are MNHGY and SAAAGT. DNA of the CDR3: TGTGCCAGCACCAAAGGCCTGGGACAGGGGCCTGAAGCTTTCTTT. Its translation: CASTKGLGQGPEAFF.

The genes are TRBV10-3 and TRBJ2-7, with D unclear. Trimming took 3 bases from V and 3 from J, leaving 3 bases between them. The length of the CDR3 is 11 residues. Germline-derived CDR1 and CDR2 are ENHRY and SYGVKD. CDR3 amino acids: CAISDNYEQYF. CDR3 sequence (DNA): TGTGCCATCAGTGATAACTACGAGCAGTACTTC.

The chain carries TRBV28 and TRBJ1-1, with D perhaps TRBD1 (5 bases). V gave up 7 bases and J gave up 0 bases, with 12 bases separating them. The germline V gene has CDR1 MDHEN and CDR2 SYDVKM. The CDR3 length is 14 residues. The chain's CDR3 is CASNRLAMNTEAFF. DNA for the CDR3: TGTGCCAGCAACAGGTTAGCCATGAACACTGAAGCTTTCTTT.

V gene TRBV5-5 combines with J gene TRBJ1-4; 7 bases are shared with TRBD1. The CDR3 runs 15 residues. Trimming at V came to 0 bases and at J to 6 bases, leaving 5 bases not matched to a gene. Germline CDR1 SGHKS, CDR2 YYEKEE (reference sequence). Here the CDR3 DNA reads TGTGCCAGCAGCTTGGAGGACAGGCCCCATGAAAAACTGTTTTTT. This sequence encodes CASSLEDRPHEKLFF.

The CDR3 spells CASSQAARGAKNEQFF. The CDR3 DNA reads TGTGCCAGCAGCCAAGCGGCGCGGGGGGCTAAAAATGAGCAGTTCTTC. This rearrangement joins TRBV4-2 to TRBJ2-1, with 8 bases matching TRBD2. Germline V gene data show CDR1 as LGHNA and CDR2 as YNFKEQ. The CDR3 has 16 residues. Trimming at V came to 1 base and at J to 7 bases, leaving 9 bases not matched to a gene.

This clonotype was detected only a few times. The chain has TRBV6-8 and TRBJ1-2; D call uncertain. Germline values: CDR1 MNHGY, CDR2 SAAAGT. Deletions cut 5 bases from V and 3 bases from J, with 10 bases between. The CDR3 runs to 13 residues. For the CDR3, the DNA is TGTGCCAGCAGTCCCGGGAGCGACTATGGCTACACCTTC. Translation gives CASSPGSDYGYTF.

The chain carries TRBV2 and TRBJ1-1; 7 bases align to TRBD1. Unmatched junction bases numbered 5, after V lost 4 bases and J lost 6 bases. Per the germline V gene, CDR1 is SNHLY and CDR2 is FYNNEI. CDR3 size: 13 residues. The CDR3 loop reads CASSANGQAEAFF. In nucleotides, the CDR3 is TGTGCCAGCAGTGCAAATGGACAGGCTGAAGCTTTCTTT.

This clonotype was picked up one time. The chain recombines TRBV4-3 with TRBJ1-1; D gene uncertain. CDR1 and CDR2 (germline): LGHNA, YSLEER. The CDR3 consists of 14 residues. V was clipped by 3 bases and J by 4 bases, with 12 bases between them. The CDR3 spells CASSQTSVGTEAFF. DNA of the CDR3: TGCGCCAGCAGCCAGACTTCAGTAGGCACTGAAGCTTTCTTT.

J is TRBJ2-7 and V is TRBV12-3 or TRBV12-4; 9 bases agree with TRBD1. The CDR3 length is 15 residues. The J segment lost 3 bases and the V segment lost 4 bases, leaving 7 bases of the junction unmatched. CDR3 coding DNA: TGTGCCAGCAGTTCCTCGGACAGGGGTGACTACGAGCAGTACTTC. It translates to CASSSSDRGDYEQYF.

V gene TRBV19 combines with J gene TRBJ1-5; D is possibly TRBD1 (5 bases). Germline V gives CDR1 LNHDA, CDR2 SQIVND (reference sequence). This CDR3 spans 13 amino acids. V dropped 5 bases and J dropped 4 bases, with 9 bases sitting between them. The CDR3 here is CASSSEGNQPQHF. The CDR3 DNA reads TGTGCCAGTAGTTCGGAGGGGAATCAGCCCCAGCATTTT.

This clonotype was counted only a few times. This chain links TRBV19 with TRBJ1-2, with 9 bases that match TRBD1. The CDR3 has 13 residues. CDR1 and CDR2 from the germline V gene are LNHDA and SQIVND (reference sequence). J was trimmed by 6 bases and V by 6 bases; bases with no gene match: 5. CDR3 nucleotide sequence: TGTGCCAGTAGGCAACAGGGGGCGCATGGCTACACCTTC. This encodes CASRQQGAHGYTF.

The chain carries TRBV11-2 and TRBJ2-3; no reliable D call. Germline CDR1 is SGHAT and CDR2 is FQNNGV. The V end was cut by 0 bases, the J end by 4 bases, with 2 bases between. The CDR3 sequence is 12 residues long. The CDR3 protein is CASSLDSDTQYF. CDR3 nucleotide sequence: TGTGCCAGCAGCTTAGATTCAGATACGCAGTATTTT.

The rearrangement joins TRBV5-1 to TRBJ1-2; the D is unclear. CDR1 is SGHRS and CDR2 is YFSETQ in the germline V gene. The CDR3 totals 12 residues. The V end was cut by 0 bases, the J end by 2 bases, with 2 bases between. The CDR3: CASSLDNYGYTF. In DNA, the CDR3 is TGCGCCAGCAGCTTGGACAACTATGGCTACACCTTC.

The chain joins TRBV15 to TRBJ2-1; TRBD1 matches at 7 bases. CDR3 size: 19 residues. J lost 0 bases, V lost 0 bases, and 11 bases had no gene match. Germline CDR1 is LNHNV and CDR2 is YYDKDF (reference sequence). CDR3 in amino acids: CATSRDQRGRPGSYNEQFF. The CDR3 nucleotides read TGTGCCACCAGCAGAGATCAGAGGGGGCGGCCCGGCTCCTACAATGAGCAGTTCTTC.